Sequencing of this T cell receptor (beta chain) was carried out in a study of T cell responses to AZD1222 COVID-19 vaccine (dated by TCRdb to 2020 to 2023). In the study overall: TCR sequencing covered fewer than 250 trial participants: nearly 210 given two doses of AZD1222 and approximately 26 given two doses of MenACWY control vaccine. Trial participants were enrolled by age into subgroups of 18-55, 56-69 and 70-plus years, and approximately 150, 30 and 60 TCR-sequenced participants, respectively, were included in these subgroups. Beyond this particular receptor, the publication reports: Participants were mostly white British and included more females than males, and it was suggested by the authors that clonal diversity may have been underestimated. Reportedly, almost half of the unique spike-specific TCRs recognized epitopes lying outside the regions that are mutated in the B.1.351 and B.1.1.7 variants. The 56-69-year group was small, and its depth increase did not reach significance, likely because of low power. Because no day 14 peak-response samples were available, the repertoires could be characterized only after the peak T cell response. Conclusions about previously exposed vaccinees were limited because only six AZD1222 recipients were SARS-CoV-2 seropositive at baseline. A significant rise in spike-specific TCR breadth and depth was observed after two AZD1222 doses relative to day 0 and relative to MenACWY recipients. The vaccine-associated CD4 TCRs covered the entire spike protein, and the dominant responses fell in regions 160-218 and 743-854.

With regard to this clone: The specificity of this receptor is unknown.

Sample time point, as interpreted from the label and publication: baseline before first vaccination. Vaccinee samples were obtained from the UK trials COV001 and COV002, which included a single-blind randomized controlled phase 2/3 trial of AZD1222 (ChAdOx1 nCoV-19) in healthy adults. For TCRbeta chain sequencing, PBMC samples from trial participants were taken at day 0 and at day 28 after the second dose. Including cysteine and phenylalanine, the CDR3 has 14 amino acids. Only CDR3 DNA remains: 42 bases, in frame from the first base. The germline V gene gives CDR1 as MGHRA and CDR2 as YSYEKL. Ends trimmed: V by 4 bases, J by 4 bases; bases unmatched to a gene: 5. The CDR3 regions of human TCRbeta chains were analyzed by immunosequencing. In the paper's pipeline: TCRs in the repertoires were matched against a reference library of SARS-CoV-2-specific TCRs that had been generated with the MIRA antigen-specificity platform. Breadth was defined as the fraction of unique TCRs that were SARS-CoV-2-associated. Depth was defined as the fraction of total T cells that were SARS-CoV-2-associated. Using the MIRA data, each spike-specific TCR was assigned both to the spike region to which the TCR was reactive and to a CD4 or CD8 class. Log10-transformed breadth and depth values were compared by one-way ANOVA with Sidak's multiple comparisons tests. TCRdb obtained this table from immuneACCESS and retained in-frame rearrangements with V and J assigned. These tables miss some clones; where compared with another copy, unresolved V genes account for less than half of the shortfall, and the remainder is unexplained. V, J and clone size are those of that table, while D and trimming were read from the DNA. The table kept for this sample lists over 140,000 clones. About 2.2% of the sample is held by the ten biggest clonotypes.

The V and J genes are TRBV4-1 and TRBJ1-1; 8 bases in the middle match TRBD1. The source of this sequence is an adult in good health. Sequencing used peripheral blood. The DNA sequence is as follows: TGCGCCAGCAGCCTCGGCAGGGGGCCCACTGAAGCTTTCTTT. It specifies CASSLGRGPTEAFF.